This T cell receptor beta chain originates from a study of technical replicates of blood from a few donors. This CDR3 spans 13 amino acids. Trimming left V 0 bases short and J 5 bases short, with 5 bases between. The V gene's germline CDR1 is MNHEY and CDR2 SVGAGI. Libraries were prepared by immunoSEQ multiplex PCR; TCRdb keeps only in-frame clonotypes and omits some of them. The repertoire holds around 50,000 clones, with more than 95% as singletons. The V call is TRBV6-5, the J call TRBJ1-5; D is unclear. Sequencing was performed on T cells isolated from PBMCs. The receptor was isolated from a human donor in good health. The CDR3 sequence is CASSYSVDQPQHF. Written as DNA, the CDR3 is TGTGCCAGCAGTTACTCTGTAGATCAGCCCCAGCATTTT.